The clone carrying this TCR beta chain was seen a handful of times. The sample comes from a study of patients and donors after allogeneic stem cell transplantation. CDR3 length equals 13 residues. Deletions cut 3 bases from V and 6 bases from J, with 12 bases between. CDR1 is SGHRS, CDR2 YFSETQ, per germline. TCRdb called the RT-PCR reads again in MiXCR, with one record for every CDR3 protein. The sample consists of 70,000 or so distinct CDR3 sequences, about a quarter of them appearing once. This receptor was taken from a human donor who was either an allogeneic HSCT recipient or a stem cell or donor lymphocyte infusion donor (not recorded which). It is not recorded whose cells these are; they may come from a transplant donor. The sample consisted of blood, either unsorted or a sorted T cell fraction (not recorded which). The J gene is TRBJ1-1, the V gene TRBV5-1; the D gene is possibly TRBD1 (5 bases). The CDR3 DNA reads as TGCGCCAGCAGCTGGCAGGGAACGTCTGAAGCTTTCTTT. Protein: CASSWQGTSEAFF.